One sample yielded the 18 T cell receptor beta chains listed below, sequenced in a study of immune aging and cytomegalovirus after organ transplant. No antigen has been assigned to these receptors. The time point here: five sample-tagged time points from pre-transplant (day -1) to day 368 post-transplant, pooled. BD Rhapsody targeted mRNA and AbSeq chemistry was used for microwell cell capture and library preparation. One entry per CDR3 protein, called by TCRdb with MiXCR from the single-cell sequencing reads. The data contain about 21,000 distinct CDR3 sequences, more than 35% of them seen just once; the ten biggest clones take up about 25%. Sequenced material: CMV peptide-activated CD4+ and CD8+ T cells sorted from blood, taken at five time points, pooled. Subset defined: sorted CD8+CD137+ and CD4+CD154+ T cells after about 13 h CMV IE-1 peptide stimulation. The receptor set was obtained from a female donor who had a heart transplant and CMV viremia.

The rearrangement links TRBV5-1 to TRBJ2-7; TRBD1 matches 10 bases. The CDR3 runs 15 residues. Unmatched junction bases numbered 7, after V lost 4 bases and J lost 3 bases. CDR1 is SGHRS, CDR2 YFSETQ, per germline. CDR3 sequence: CASSTTGTGVYEQYF. For the CDR3, the DNA is TGCGCCAGCAGCACCACCGGGACAGGGGTCTACGAGCAGTACTTC.

This clonotype has ten or more counts. The chain carries TRBV9 and TRBJ2-2; no clear D gene. This CDR3 spans 14 amino acids. Germline CDR1 SGDLS, CDR2 YYNGEE. V dropped 0 bases and J dropped 3 bases, with 6 bases sitting between them. The CDR3 DNA reads as TGTGCCAGCAGCGTAGTTGGGGACACCGGGGAGCTGTTTTTT. Its protein is CASSVVGDTGELFF.

This clonotype came up many times. V gene TRBV19 combines with J gene TRBJ2-1; either TRBD1 or TRBD2 may fit D (5 bases each). The V gene lost 3 bases and the J gene lost 6 bases, with 6 bases spanning the gap. The CDR3 covers 12 residues. Looked up from germline, CDR1 is LNHDA and CDR2 is SQIVND (reference sequence). The CDR3 region has the DNA TGTGCCAGTAGTATGAGGGGCAATGAGCAGTTCTTC. This codes for CASSMRGNEQFF.

Concerning this clonotype itself: A clone one base away is much larger, so this may be a read error. CDR3 protein: CASTGGTQETRYF. The CDR3 DNA is TGTGCCAGCACCGGGGGGACACAGGAGACCCGGTACTTC. This sequence joins TRBV2 and TRBJ2-5, with D perhaps matching TRBD2 (7 bases). The germline V gene encodes CDR1 SNHLY and CDR2 FYNNEI. This CDR3 is built from 13 residues.

This clonotype was recorded once. The chain combines TRBV5-1 with TRBJ2-7; the D gene is possibly TRBD2 (6 bases). The germline V gene encodes CDR1 SGHRS and CDR2 YFSETQ. V lost 4 bases and J lost 2, with 19 bases in between. The CDR3 runs to 16 residues. The DNA for the CDR3 is TGCGCCAGCAGCCCAACCGCGTGGGAGGCCCCCTACGAGCAGTACTTC. Its translation is CASSPTAWEAPYEQYF. Combining the CDR3 with reference TRBV5-1 and TRBJ2-7 gives the whole variable domain KAGVTQTPRYLIKTRGQQVTLSCSPISGHRSVSWYQQTPGQGLQFLFEYFSETQRNKGNFPGRFSGRQFSNSRSEMNVSTLELGDSALYLCASSPTAWEAPYEQYFGPGTRLTVT.

The DNA for the CDR3 is TGCAGTGCTTCGGGGGGGAAGACAGGGTGGGCAGATACGCAGTATTTT. This codes for CSASGGKTGWADTQYF. The chain couples TRBV20-1 to TRBJ2-3, with D tentatively TRBD2 (8 bases). This CDR3 region has 16 residues. CDR1 and CDR2 from the germline V gene are DFQATT and SNEGSKA (reference sequence). The V gene lost 5 bases and the J gene lost 4 bases, with 22 bases spanning the gap.

This chain connects TRBV2 to TRBJ1-2; weak D call: TRBD1 (6 bases). The CDR3 runs to 15 residues. CDR1 and CDR2 (germline): SNHLY, FYNNEI. Trimming removed 2 bases at V and 4 bases at J, with 14 bases between. The CDR3 loop is CASSEMGAETYGYTF. In DNA form, the CDR3 reads TGTGCCAGCAGTGAAATGGGGGCCGAAACCTATGGCTACACCTTC.

This clonotype is medium-sized in the sample. DNA for the CDR3: TGTGCCAGCAGCTTCAGACAGGGAGGGGGTCAGCAGACCCAGTACTTC. It is translated as CASSFRQGGGQQTQYF. The genes are TRBV13 and TRBJ2-5; TRBD1 or TRBD2 may be the D gene (7 bases each). The CDR3 spans 16 residues. Per germline, CDR1 PRHDT and CDR2 FYEKMQ (reference sequence). V was cut by 3 bases and J by 6 bases, with 20 bases left in between.

This clonotype came up a few times. V usage is TRBV20-1 and J usage is TRBJ2-3, with 15 bases fitting TRBD2. Unmatched junction bases numbered 15, after V lost 7 bases and J lost 1 base. This CDR3 contains 19 residues. The V gene's germline CDR1 is DFQATT and CDR2 SNEGSKA (reference sequence). The CDR3 DNA sequence: TGCAGTGGGGTCCTTGTGGGGACTAGCGGGAGGTTGGGCACAGATACGCAGTATTTT. Translation gives CSGVLVGTSGRLGTDTQYF.

The table lists this clonotype with a few counts. The V and J genes are TRBV5-1 and TRBJ1-2, with D possibly being TRBD1 (5 bases). CDR3 length equals 16 residues. Trimming shortened V by 0 bases and J by 5 bases, and 17 bases separated the two germline ends. Germline values: CDR1 SGHRS, CDR2 YFSETQ. CDR3 DNA: TGCGCCAGCAGCTTGGACCCAGGGCGGACCTCTTATGGCTACACCTTC. It translates to CASSLDPGRTSYGYTF.

With respect to this clonotype: Its ends do not fully match the called genes, so a read error is possible. The genes are TRBV10-3 and TRBJ1-1; D is perhaps TRBD1 (5 bases). The CDR3 length is 14 residues. The germline V gene encodes CDR1 ENHRY and CDR2 SYGVKD. Here the CDR3 reads CVISESGRGTEAFF. In DNA form, the CDR3 reads TGTGTCATCAGTGAGTCAGGGCGGGGCACTGAAGCTTTCTTT.

Regarding this clonotype: The CDR3 carries no conserved terminal phenylalanine or tryptophan, so it likely arises from a read error. The rearrangement links TRBV7-9 to TRBJ1-4; 8 nucleotides line up with TRBD1. CDR1 is SEHNR and CDR2 is FQNEAQ in the germline V gene (reference sequence). This CDR3 region has 14 residues. CDR3 loop: CASSSGQVNEKLFL. The CDR3 DNA follows: TGCGCCAGCAGCTCGGGACAGGTCAATGAAAAACTGTTTCTT.

This clonotype was observed many times. The genes are TRBV6-2 or TRBV6-3 and TRBJ1-1, with D possibly matching TRBD1 (6 bases). The germline CDR1 and CDR2 sequences are MNHEY and SVGEGT. The CDR3 length is 15 residues. V was clipped by 4 bases and J by 6 bases, with 18 bases between them. The DNA of the CDR3 is TGTGCCAGCAGTTCGCCCCGGACAGCGAATTCTGAAGCTTTCTTT. It is translated as CASSSPRTANSEAFF.

The chain joins TRBV7-2 to TRBJ2-2; D is ambiguous. The CDR3 is 13 residues long. The germline V gene has CDR1 SGHTA and CDR2 FQGNSA. Deletions cut 4 bases from V and 2 bases from J, with 5 bases between. The CDR3 here is CASSSFNTGELFF. In DNA form, the CDR3 reads TGTGCCAGCAGCTCGTTTAACACCGGGGAGCTGTTTTTT.

By share of the sample, this clonotype is medium-sized. The genes are TRBV5-1 and TRBJ1-1; tentatively, D is TRBD1 (6 bases). Trimming removed 7 bases at V and 0 bases at J, with 13 bases between. The CDR3 loop spans 14 amino acids. Germline loops: CDR1 SGHRS, CDR2 YFSETQ. The CDR3 region is CASGGGGVNTEAFF. CDR3 bases: TGCGCCAGCGGGGGAGGGGGGGTGAACACTGAAGCTTTCTTT. The entire variable domain, with the rest obtained from reference TRBV5-1 and TRBJ1-1, is as follows: KAGVTQTPRYLIKTRGQQVTLSCSPISGHRSVSWYQQTPGQGLQFLFEYFSETQRNKGNFPGRFSGRQFSNSRSEMNVSTLELGDSALYLCASGGGGVNTEAFFGQGTRLTVV.

This clonotype showed up many times. V and J are TRBV9 and TRBJ2-1; 8 positions match TRBD2. This CDR3 region has 16 residues. In germline, CDR1 is SGDLS, CDR2 YYNGEE. J was trimmed by 12 bases and V by 0 bases; bases with no gene match: 14. In DNA, the CDR3 is TGTGCCAGCAGCGTAGATTCTTGGACCAGCGGGAGAGGGCAGTTCTTC. Its protein is CASSVDSWTSGRGQFF.

The chain links TRBV6-5 to TRBJ2-5, with D perhaps matching TRBD2 (5 bases). The CDR3 consists of 14 residues. Trimming pared 6 bases from V and 5 bases from J, leaving 16 bases between. Germline assignment: CDR1 MNHEY and CDR2 SVGAGI. The CDR3 region is CASSHRSGSETQYF. In nucleotides, the CDR3 is TGTGCCAGCAGCCACCGGTCGGGGTCGGAGACCCAGTACTTC.

The chain uses TRBV5-1 and TRBJ2-7, with D hard to call. V dropped 4 bases and J dropped 4 bases, with 12 bases sitting between them. Germline-derived CDR1 and CDR2 are SGHRS and YFSETQ. This CDR3 has 13 residues. In DNA form, the CDR3 reads TGCGCCAGCAGCCAAATGGGGTCTTACGAGCAGTACTTC. It yields the protein CASSQMGSYEQYF.